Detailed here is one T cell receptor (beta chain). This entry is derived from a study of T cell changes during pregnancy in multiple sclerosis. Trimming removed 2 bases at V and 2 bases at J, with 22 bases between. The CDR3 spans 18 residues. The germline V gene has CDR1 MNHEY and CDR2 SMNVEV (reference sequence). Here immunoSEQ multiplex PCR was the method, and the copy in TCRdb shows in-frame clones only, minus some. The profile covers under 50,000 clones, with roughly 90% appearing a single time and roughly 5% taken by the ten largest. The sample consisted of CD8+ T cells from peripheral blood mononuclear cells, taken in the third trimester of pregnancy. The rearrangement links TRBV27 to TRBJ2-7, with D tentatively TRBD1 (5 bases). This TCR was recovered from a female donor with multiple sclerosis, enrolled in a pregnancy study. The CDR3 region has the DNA TGTGCCAGCAGTTTAGCCCCACGTCAGGGCCTTATACCCTACGAGCAGTACTTC. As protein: CASSLAPRQGLIPYEQYF.